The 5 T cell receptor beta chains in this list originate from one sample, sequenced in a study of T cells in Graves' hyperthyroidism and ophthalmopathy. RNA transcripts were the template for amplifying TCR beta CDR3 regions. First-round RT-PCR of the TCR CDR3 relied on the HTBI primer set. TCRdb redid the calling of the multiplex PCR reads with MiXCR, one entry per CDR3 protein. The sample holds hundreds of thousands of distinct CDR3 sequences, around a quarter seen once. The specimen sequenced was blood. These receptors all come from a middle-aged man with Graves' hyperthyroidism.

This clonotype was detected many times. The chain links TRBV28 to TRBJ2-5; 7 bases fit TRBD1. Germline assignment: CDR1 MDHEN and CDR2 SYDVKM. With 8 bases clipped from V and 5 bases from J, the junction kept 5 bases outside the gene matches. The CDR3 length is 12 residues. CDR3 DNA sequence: TGTGCCAGCGGGGACAGTCCGGAGACCCAGTACTTC. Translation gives CASGDSPETQYF.

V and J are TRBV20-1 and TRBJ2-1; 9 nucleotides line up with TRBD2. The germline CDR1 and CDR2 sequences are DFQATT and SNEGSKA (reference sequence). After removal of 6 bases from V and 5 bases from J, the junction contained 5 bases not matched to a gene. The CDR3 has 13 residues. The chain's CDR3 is CSAPGLADNEQFF. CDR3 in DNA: TGCAGTGCCCCGGGACTAGCAGACAATGAGCAGTTCTTC.

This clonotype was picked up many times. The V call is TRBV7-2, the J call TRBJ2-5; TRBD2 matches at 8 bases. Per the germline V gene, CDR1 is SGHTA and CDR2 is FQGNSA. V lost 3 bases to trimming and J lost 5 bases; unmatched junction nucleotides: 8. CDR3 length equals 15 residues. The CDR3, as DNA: TGTGCCAGCAGCTTGTCGGGAGGGCCGGTGGAGACCCAGTACTTC. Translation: CASSLSGGPVETQYF.

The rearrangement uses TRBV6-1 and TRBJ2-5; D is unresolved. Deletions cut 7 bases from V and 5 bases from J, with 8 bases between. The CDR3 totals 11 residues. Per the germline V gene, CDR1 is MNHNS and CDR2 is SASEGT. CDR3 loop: CASIELETQYF. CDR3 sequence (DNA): TGTGCCAGCATCGAGCTTGAGACCCAGTACTTC.

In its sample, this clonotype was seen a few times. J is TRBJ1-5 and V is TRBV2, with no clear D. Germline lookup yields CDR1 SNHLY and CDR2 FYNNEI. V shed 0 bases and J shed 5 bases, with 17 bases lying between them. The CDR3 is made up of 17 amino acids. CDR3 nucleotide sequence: TGTGCCAGCAGTGAAGCGCTTCCTAGCTACCATCATCAGCCCCAGCATTTT. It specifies CASSEALPSYHHQPQHF. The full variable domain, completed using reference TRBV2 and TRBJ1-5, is EPEVTQTPSHQVTQMGQEVILRCVPISNHLYFYWYRQILGQKVEFLVSFYNNEISEKSEIFDDQFSVERPDGSNFTLKIRSTKLEDSAMYFCASSEALPSYHHQPQHFGDGTRLSIL.